The rows below give T cell receptor beta chains drawn from one sample of a study of CD8 T cells in Susac syndrome. TCRdb analysed the immunoSEQ multiplex PCR reads with MiXCR anew, one entry per CDR3 protein. This sample has 78,000 or so distinct CDR3 sequences, with roughly 95% found just once. The sequenced sample consisted of CD8+ T cells from PBMCs. The receptors shown here come from a human donor with multiple sclerosis. Each CDR3 is given with its conserved first and last residue. D genes are given only for firm matches. Clone sizes are given selectively: once, few, many, or a class where the clone is expanded.

D: TRBD2; size: -; J: TRBJ2-2; V: TRBV6-2/TRBV6-3; CDR3: CASSYLDSGVGIGELFF; DNA: TGTGCCAGCAGTTACCTGGATAGCGGGGTTGGTATCGGGGAGCTGTTTTTT
D: -; size: -; J: TRBJ2-1; V: TRBV15; CDR3: CATSRRQLSAYNEQFF; DNA: TGTGCCACCAGCAGACGACAATTGTCAGCGTACAATGAGCAGTTCTTC
D: TRBD1; size: -; J: TRBJ2-2; V: TRBV6-1; CDR3: CASRAGTANTGELFF; DNA: TGTGCCAGCAGAGCCGGGACAGCGAACACCGGGGAGCTGTTTTTT
D: -; size: once; J: TRBJ2-7; V: TRBV29-1; CDR3: CSVGHPGEQYF; DNA: TGCAGCGTTGGACATCCGGGCGAGCAGTACTTC
D: -; size: -; J: TRBJ2-7; V: TRBV30; CDR3: CAWSTGGAGVPYEQYF; DNA: TGTGCCTGGAGTACTGGAGGCGCAGGGGTTCCTTACGAGCAGTACTTC
D: -; size: -; J: TRBJ2-4; V: TRBV5-4; CDR3: CAMGESGAVQYF; DNA: TGTGCCATGGGGGAGTCGGGGGCAGTTCAGTACTTC
D: -; size: -; J: TRBJ2-1; V: TRBV6-6; CDR3: CASSPPRGVSYNEQFF; DNA: TGTGCCAGCAGCCCCCCGCGGGGAGTGAGCTACAATGAGCAGTTCTTC
D: -; size: -; J: TRBJ2-1; V: TRBV12-5; CDR3: CASGLLGLTYNEQFF; DNA: TGTGCTAGTGGTTTGCTAGGACTAACCTACAATGAGCAGTTCTTC
D: -; size: -; J: TRBJ2-1; V: TRBV29-1; CDR3: CSVDAGELYNEQFF; DNA: TGCAGCGTCGACGCAGGGGAACTATACAATGAGCAGTTCTTC
D: -; size: -; J: TRBJ2-4; V: TRBV29-1; CDR3: CSFLAKNIQYF; DNA: TGCAGCTTTCTAGCCAAAAACATTCAGTACTTC
D: -; size: -; J: TRBJ2-3; V: TRBV24-1; CDR3: CATSDPQVAGADTQYF; DNA: TGTGCCACCAGTGATCCCCAGGTGGCAGGGGCAGATACGCAGTATTTT
D: -; size: -; J: TRBJ1-1; V: TRBV29-1; CDR3: CSVEDGASEEAFF; DNA: TGCAGCGTTGAAGATGGGGCCTCAGAAGAAGCTTTCTTT
D: TRBD1; size: once; J: TRBJ1-1; V: TRBV19; CDR3: CASSVTSGTAEAFF; DNA: TGTGCCAGTAGTGTAACATCCGGGACAGCTGAAGCTTTCTTT
D: -; size: -; J: TRBJ2-5; V: TRBV28; CDR3: CASDTSSQETQYF; DNA: TGTGCCAGCGACACATCGAGTCAAGAGACCCAGTACTTC
D: -; size: -; J: TRBJ1-1; V: TRBV19; CDR3: CASSWGSIEAFF; DNA: TGTGCCAGTAGTTGGGGCAGTATTGAAGCTTTCTTT
D: TRBD2; size: -; J: TRBJ2-2; V: TRBV20-1; CDR3: CSARTTSGSDTGELFF; DNA: TGCAGTGCTAGAACGACTAGCGGGAGCGACACCGGGGAGCTGTTTTTT
D: -; size: -; J: TRBJ2-3; V: TRBV14; CDR3: CASSTGESTDTQYF; DNA: TGTGCCAGCAGTACGGGGGAGAGCACAGATACGCAGTATTTT
D: -; size: -; J: TRBJ1-2; V: TRBV4-1; CDR3: CASSQGGAGYTF; DNA: TGCGCCAGCAGCCAAGGGGGGGCGGGCTACACCTTC
D: -; size: -; J: TRBJ2-1; V: TRBV7-6; CDR3: CASSLTAGGEQFF; DNA: TGTGCCAGCAGCTTAACTGCTGGGGGTGAGCAGTTCTTC
D: -; size: -; J: TRBJ1-6; V: TRBV29-1; CDR3: CSVEDSAGSRGALHF; DNA: TGCAGCGTTGAAGATTCGGCAGGGAGTAGGGGGGCCCTCCACTTT
D: -; size: -; J: TRBJ2-1; V: TRBV5-4; CDR3: CASSLARATEQFF; DNA: TGTGCCAGCAGCTTGGCCCGGGCTACTGAGCAGTTCTTC
D: -; size: -; J: TRBJ1-5; V: TRBV12-3/TRBV12-4; CDR3: CASTGPFNQPQHF; DNA: TGTGCCAGCACCGGGCCGTTCAATCAGCCCCAGCATTTT
D: -; size: -; J: TRBJ2-7; V: TRBV19; CDR3: CASSIEGTYLDEQYF; DNA: TGTGCCAGTAGTATAGAAGGGACCTACCTCGACGAGCAGTACTTC
D: -; size: once; J: TRBJ2-2; V: TRBV29-1; CDR3: CSVELRGRNTGELFF; DNA: TGCAGCGTTGAACTACGGGGCCGAAACACCGGGGAGCTGTTTTTT
D: -; size: -; J: TRBJ2-7; V: TRBV7-9; CDR3: CASSLDGREQYF; DNA: TGTGCCAGCAGCTTGGACGGGCGCGAGCAGTACTTC
D: -; size: -; J: TRBJ2-2; V: TRBV3-1; CDR3: CASSPSTGELFF; DNA: TGTGCCAGCAGCCCTTCTACCGGGGAGCTGTTTTTT
D: -; size: -; J: TRBJ2-2; V: TRBV12-3/TRBV12-4; CDR3: CASSDVPGTGELFF; DNA: TGTGCCAGCAGTGATGTCCCCGGGACCGGGGAGCTGTTTTTT
D: TRBD2; size: few; J: TRBJ2-5; V: TRBV4-2; CDR3: CASSQDREGQETQYF; DNA: TGTGCCAGCAGCCAAGATCGGGAGGGCCAAGAGACCCAGTACTTC
D: -; size: -; J: TRBJ2-1; V: TRBV29-1; CDR3: CSVSREPYNEQFF; DNA: TGCAGCGTTTCCAGGGAACCGTACAATGAGCAGTTCTTC
D: -; size: -; J: TRBJ1-5; V: TRBV4-1; CDR3: CASSQDFGSNQPQHF; DNA: TGCGCCAGCAGCCAAGATTTTGGGAGCAATCAGCCCCAGCATTTT
D: -; size: once; J: TRBJ2-5; V: TRBV29-1; CDR3: CSVERVRDREETQYF; DNA: TGCAGCGTTGAAAGGGTGCGGGACCGGGAGGAGACCCAGTACTTC
D: -; size: -; J: TRBJ2-1; V: TRBV12-3/TRBV12-4; CDR3: CASTFGRNEQFF; DNA: TGTGCCAGCACCTTTGGACGGAATGAGCAGTTCTTC
D: -; size: few; J: TRBJ2-7; V: TRBV5-4; CDR3: CASSSIRETSTYEQYF; DNA: TGTGCCAGCAGCTCTATAAGGGAAACTTCGACCTACGAGCAGTACTTC
D: -; size: -; J: TRBJ1-4; V: TRBV10-3; CDR3: CAISPVGGSDEKLFF; DNA: TGTGCCATCAGTCCGGTCGGCGGGAGTGACGAAAAACTGTTTTTT
D: -; size: -; J: TRBJ2-1; V: TRBV6-5; CDR3: CASSYRSLRGVEANEQFF; DNA: TGTGCCAGCAGTTACCGGAGCTTGCGCGGGGTCGAGGCTAATGAGCAGTTCTTC
D: -; size: once; J: TRBJ2-1; V: TRBV20-1; CDR3: CSAPQGPIYNEQFF; DNA: TGCAGTGCTCCTCAAGGACCAATCTACAATGAGCAGTTCTTC
D: -; size: -; J: TRBJ1-1; V: TRBV5-1; CDR3: CASSIRQRVNTEAFF; DNA: TGCGCCAGCAGCATACGACAGAGAGTGAACACTGAAGCTTTCTTT
D: -; size: -; J: TRBJ2-5; V: TRBV5-4; CDR3: CASSPGGGETQYF; DNA: TGTGCCAGCAGCCCGGGGGGCGGCGAGACCCAGTACTTC
D: -; size: once; J: TRBJ1-1; V: TRBV29-1; CDR3: CSVDEGTEAFF; DNA: TGCAGCGTTGACGAGGGGACTGAAGCTTTCTTT
D: -; size: -; J: TRBJ2-2; V: TRBV7-9; CDR3: CASSLSPTLTGELFF; DNA: TGTGCCAGCAGCTTAAGCCCGACGCTAACCGGGGAGCTGTTTTTT
D: -; size: -; J: TRBJ1-5; V: TRBV12-5; CDR3: CASVMGDQPQHF; DNA: TGTGCTAGTGTCATGGGAGATCAGCCCCAGCATTTT
D: -; size: -; J: TRBJ1-5; V: TRBV6-1; CDR3: CASSDFSQPQHF; DNA: TGTGCCAGCAGTGATTTCTCTCAGCCCCAGCATTTT
D: -; size: -; J: TRBJ2-7; V: TRBV6-5; CDR3: CASSSPDNYEQYF; DNA: TGTGCCAGCAGTTCACCGGACAACTACGAGCAGTACTTC
D: TRBD2; size: -; J: TRBJ2-5; V: TRBV12-3/TRBV12-4; CDR3: CASSLRLAGGRAAQETQYF; DNA: TGTGCCAGCAGCCTAAGACTAGCGGGAGGGCGGGCTGCTCAAGAGACCCAGTACTTC
D: TRBD1; size: -; J: TRBJ2-3; V: TRBV14; CDR3: CASSGDREPADTQYF; DNA: TGTGCCAGCAGCGGAGACAGGGAGCCCGCAGATACGCAGTATTTT
D: -; size: -; J: TRBJ1-1; V: TRBV29-1; CDR3: CSAHAGGMNTEAFF; DNA: TGCAGCGCCCACGCGGGTGGGATGAACACTGAAGCTTTCTTT
D: TRBD1; size: -; J: TRBJ1-1; V: TRBV4-3; CDR3: CASSQVPDRGLRNMNTEAFF; DNA: TGCGCCAGCAGCCAAGTCCCTGACAGGGGACTTCGGAACATGAACACTGAAGCTTTCTTT
D: -; size: -; J: TRBJ2-5; V: TRBV3-1; CDR3: CASSDPGGTQYF; DNA: TGTGCCAGCAGCGACCCCGGCGGGACCCAGTACTTC
D: -; size: -; J: TRBJ2-5; V: TRBV7-9; CDR3: CASSPSRGNQETQYF; DNA: TGTGCCAGCAGCCCAAGTAGAGGGAACCAAGAGACCCAGTACTTC
D: -; size: few; J: TRBJ2-7; V: TRBV19; CDR3: CASSNTYEQYF; DNA: TGTGCCAGTAGTAACACCTACGAGCAGTACTTC
D: -; size: once; J: TRBJ2-7; V: TRBV30; CDR3: CAWSVGENEQYF; DNA: TGTGCCTGGAGTGTAGGTGAGAACGAGCAGTACTTC
D: -; size: -; J: TRBJ2-2; V: TRBV6-4; CDR3: CASSDRESGELFF; DNA: TGTGCCAGCAGTGACAGGGAGTCCGGGGAGCTGTTTTTT
D: TRBD1; size: -; J: TRBJ1-1; V: TRBV2; CDR3: CASRGWDSMNTEAFF; DNA: TGTGCCAGCAGGGGTTGGGACAGCATGAACACTGAAGCTTTCTTT
D: TRBD1; size: once; J: TRBJ2-1; V: TRBV4-1; CDR3: CASSQEGQGFLEQFF; DNA: TGCGCCAGCAGCCAAGAGGGACAGGGCTTCCTTGAGCAGTTCTTC
D: -; size: -; J: TRBJ2-5; V: TRBV6-5; CDR3: CASSYVGAEQETQYF; DNA: TGTGCCAGCAGTTACGTCGGGGCCGAACAAGAGACCCAGTACTTC